This T cell receptor beta chain was retrieved from a study of somatic mutations in cytotoxic T cells in rheumatoid arthritis. This clone is medium-sized within its sample. Each population, CD4+ and CD8+ cells, was isolated by positive magnetic bead selection and checked for purity by flow cytometry. Sequencing used immunoSEQ multiplex PCR; TCRdb keeps in-frame clones, though not all of them. There are about 14,000 clones in the sample; about three quarters occur only once, and approximately 15% lies in the top ten. The sequence was collected from an adult with rheumatoid arthritis. The sample comprised CD8+ T cells sorted from blood.

CDR3 sequence: CASSEWTGVDEQYV. DNA of the CDR3: TGTGCCAGCAGTGAATGGACAGGAGTCGACGAGCAGTACGTC. This chain joins TRBV2 and TRBJ2-7; 7 positions match TRBD1. This CDR3 comprises 14 residues. In germline, CDR1 is SNHLY, CDR2 FYNNEI. Losses at the gene ends were 2 bases for V and 5 bases for J; bases not matched to a gene: 6.